This T cell receptor (beta chain) comes out of a study of T cell changes during pregnancy in multiple sclerosis. Trimming removed 6 bases from V and 9 bases from J, with 18 bases in between. Germline loops: CDR1 MNHNS, CDR2 SASEGT. There are 14 residues in the CDR3. Profiling relied on immunoSEQ multiplex PCR, and the TCRdb table lists in-frame clones only, not all of them. The table includes just under 65,000 clones, around 96% detected once. V is TRBV6-1 and J is TRBJ1-5; D call uncertain. The clonotype originates from a female donor with multiple sclerosis, enrolled in a pregnancy study. The starting material was CD8+ T cells from peripheral blood mononuclear cells, obtained after pregnancy. The CDR3 reads CASSTTSGLWPQHF. CDR3 DNA: TGTGCCAGCAGCACAACATCGGGTTTATGGCCCCAGCATTTT.